The clone carrying this T cell receptor (beta chain) showed up just a few times. Its cognate antigen is unknown. The data originate from a study of T-cell memory formation after mild COVID-19. TCRdb analysed the 5' RACE reads with MiXCR anew, one entry per CDR3 protein. The repertoire consists of roughly 300,000 distinct CDR3 sequences, with about 13% occurring once and the leading ten covering over 20%. The V and J ends lost 0 bases and 3 bases respectively, with 12 bases between them. CDR1 and CDR2 from the germline V gene are SGHRS and YFSETQ. The CDR3 length is 15 residues. Overall study findings and caveats: Among CD4+ contracting clones, most were CM and EM, and CD8+ ones EMRA.

This clonotype originated in a man between 18 and 29 years old who had mild COVID-19 (a few samples of this study predate the infection). Cell type and time point are not known. The sequenced material came from PBMCs or a T cell subset sorted from them (not recorded which). The gene calls are TRBV5-1 and TRBJ2-5; TRBD2 is a possible D gene (6 bases). This CDR3 reads CASSLGSSVKETQYF. CDR3 coding DNA: TGCGCCAGCAGCTTGGGGTCTAGCGTCAAAGAGACCCAGTACTTC.